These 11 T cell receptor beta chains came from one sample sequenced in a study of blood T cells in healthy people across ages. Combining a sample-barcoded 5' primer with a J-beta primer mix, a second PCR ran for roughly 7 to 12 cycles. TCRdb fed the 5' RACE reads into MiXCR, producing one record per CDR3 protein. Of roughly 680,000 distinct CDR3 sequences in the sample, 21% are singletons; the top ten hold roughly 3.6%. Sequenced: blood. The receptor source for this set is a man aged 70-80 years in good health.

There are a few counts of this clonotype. The CDR3 region has the DNA TGCAGTCCGCAGGTTCCCTCACTAGGCCTGGAGACCCAGTACTTC. Its protein product is CSPQVPSLGLETQYF. The chain joins TRBV20-1 to TRBJ2-5; weak D call: TRBD2 (5 bases). There are 15 residues in the CDR3. Looked up from germline, CDR1 is DFQATT and CDR2 is SNEGSKA (reference sequence). The V end was cut by 8 bases, the J end by 5 bases, with 24 bases between.

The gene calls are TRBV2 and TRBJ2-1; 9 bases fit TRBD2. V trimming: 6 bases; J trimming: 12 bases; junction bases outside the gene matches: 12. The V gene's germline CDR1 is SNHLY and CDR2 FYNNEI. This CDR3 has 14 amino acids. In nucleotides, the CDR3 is TGTGCCAGCAGGGATGGAGTAGCGGGAGCCGTGCAGTTCTTC. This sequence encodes CASRDGVAGAVQFF.

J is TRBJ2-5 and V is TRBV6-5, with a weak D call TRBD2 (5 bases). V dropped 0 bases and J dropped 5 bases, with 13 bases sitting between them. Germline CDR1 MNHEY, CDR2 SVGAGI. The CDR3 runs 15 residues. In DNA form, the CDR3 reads TGTGCCAGCAGTTACTCAACCGGGGATGATGAGACCCAGTACTTC. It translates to CASSYSTGDDETQYF.

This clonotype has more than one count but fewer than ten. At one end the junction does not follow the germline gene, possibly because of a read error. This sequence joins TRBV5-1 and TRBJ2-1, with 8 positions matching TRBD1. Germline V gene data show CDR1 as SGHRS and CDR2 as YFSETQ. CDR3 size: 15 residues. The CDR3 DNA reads TGCGCCAGCAGCTTACCAGGGGGCGAGGGTAATGAGCGGTTCTTC. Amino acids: CASSLPGGEGNERFF. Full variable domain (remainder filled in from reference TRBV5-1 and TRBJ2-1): KAGVTQTPRYLIKTRGQQVTLSCSPISGHRSVSWYQQTPGQGLQFLFEYFSETQRNKGNFPGRFSGRQFSNSRSEMNVSTLELGDSALYLCASSLPGGEGNERFFGPGTRLTVL.

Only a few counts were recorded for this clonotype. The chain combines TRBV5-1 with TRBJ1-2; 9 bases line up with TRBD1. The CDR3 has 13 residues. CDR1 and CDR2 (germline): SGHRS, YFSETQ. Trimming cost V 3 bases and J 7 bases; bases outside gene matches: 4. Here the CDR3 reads CASSSDRGIGYTF. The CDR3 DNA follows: TGCGCCAGCAGCTCTGACAGGGGGATTGGCTACACCTTC.

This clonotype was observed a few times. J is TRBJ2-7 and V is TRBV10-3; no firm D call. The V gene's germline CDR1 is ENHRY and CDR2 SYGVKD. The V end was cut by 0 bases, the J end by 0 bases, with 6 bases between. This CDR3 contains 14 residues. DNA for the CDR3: TGTGCCATCAGTGAGTCCCGGGTCTCCTACGAGCAGTACTTC. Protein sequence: CAISESRVSYEQYF.

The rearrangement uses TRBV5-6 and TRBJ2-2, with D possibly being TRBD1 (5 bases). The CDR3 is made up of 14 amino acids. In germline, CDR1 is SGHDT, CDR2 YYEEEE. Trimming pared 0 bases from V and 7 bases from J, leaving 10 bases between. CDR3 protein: CASSLVRAGGELFF. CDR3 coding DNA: TGTGCCAGCAGCTTGGTCAGGGCCGGCGGGGAGCTGTTTTTT.

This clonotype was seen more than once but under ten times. The CDR3 DNA follows: TGTGCCAGCAGCTTAGCGGCGGGAGAGGTTGAGCAGTTCTTC. Protein product: CASSLAAGEVEQFF. V and J are TRBV7-2 and TRBJ2-1, with 7 bases that match TRBD2. Trimming removed 0 bases from V and 9 bases from J; junction bases left unmatched: 5. Per germline, CDR1 SGHTA and CDR2 FQGNSA. This CDR3 has 14 residues.

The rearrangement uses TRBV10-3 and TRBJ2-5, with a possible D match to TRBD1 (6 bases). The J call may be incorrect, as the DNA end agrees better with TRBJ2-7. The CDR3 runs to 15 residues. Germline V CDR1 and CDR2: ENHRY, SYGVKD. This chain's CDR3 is CAISDPGQGLYEQYF. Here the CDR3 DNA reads TGTGCCATCAGTGACCCGGGACAAGGTCTCTACGAGCAGTACTTC.

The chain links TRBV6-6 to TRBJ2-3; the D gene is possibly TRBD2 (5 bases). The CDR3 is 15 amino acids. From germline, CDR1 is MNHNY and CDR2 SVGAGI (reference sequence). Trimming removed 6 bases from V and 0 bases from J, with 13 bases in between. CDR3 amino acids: CASRPTGYSTDTQYF. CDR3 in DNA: TGTGCCAGCAGACCAACGGGGTATAGCACAGATACGCAGTATTTT.

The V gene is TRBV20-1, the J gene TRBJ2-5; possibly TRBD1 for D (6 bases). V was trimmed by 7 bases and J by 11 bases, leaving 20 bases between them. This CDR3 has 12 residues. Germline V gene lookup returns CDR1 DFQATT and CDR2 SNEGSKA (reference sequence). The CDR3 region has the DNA TGCAGTGTTAGGGGGACAACAACTAAGCAGTACTTC. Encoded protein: CSVRGTTTKQYF.